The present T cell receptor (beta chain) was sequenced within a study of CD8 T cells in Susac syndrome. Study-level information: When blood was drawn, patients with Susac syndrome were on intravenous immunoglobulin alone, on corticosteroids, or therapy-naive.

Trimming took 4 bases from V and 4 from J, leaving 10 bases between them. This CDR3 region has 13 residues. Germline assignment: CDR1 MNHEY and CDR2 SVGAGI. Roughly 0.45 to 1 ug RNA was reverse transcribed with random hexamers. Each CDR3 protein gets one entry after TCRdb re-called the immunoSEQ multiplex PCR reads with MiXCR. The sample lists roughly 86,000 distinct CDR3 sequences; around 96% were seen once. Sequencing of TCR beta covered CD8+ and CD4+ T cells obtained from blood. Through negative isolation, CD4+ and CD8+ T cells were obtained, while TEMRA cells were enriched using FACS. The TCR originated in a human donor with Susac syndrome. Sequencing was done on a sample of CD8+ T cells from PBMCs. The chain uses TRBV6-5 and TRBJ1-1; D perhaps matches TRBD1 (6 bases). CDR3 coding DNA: TGTGCCAGCAGTTTCTCGGGGGCCACTGAAGCTTTCTTT. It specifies CASSFSGATEAFF.